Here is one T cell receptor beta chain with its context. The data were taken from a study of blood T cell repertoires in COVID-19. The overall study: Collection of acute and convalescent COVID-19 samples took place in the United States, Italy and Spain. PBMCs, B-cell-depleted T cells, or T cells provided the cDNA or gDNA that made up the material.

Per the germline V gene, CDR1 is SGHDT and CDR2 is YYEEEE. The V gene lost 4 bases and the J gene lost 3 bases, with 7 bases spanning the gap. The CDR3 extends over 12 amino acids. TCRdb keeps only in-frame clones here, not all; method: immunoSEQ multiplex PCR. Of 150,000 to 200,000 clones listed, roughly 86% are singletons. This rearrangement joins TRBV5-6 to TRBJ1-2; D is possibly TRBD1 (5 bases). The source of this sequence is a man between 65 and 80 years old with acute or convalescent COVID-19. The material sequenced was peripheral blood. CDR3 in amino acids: CASSPRDYGYTF. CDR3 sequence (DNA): TGTGCCAGCAGCCCCAGGGACTATGGCTACACCTTC.